These 21 T cell receptor beta chains share one sample of origin, sequenced in a study of blood T cell repertoires in COVID-19. Libraries were prepared by immunoSEQ multiplex PCR; TCRdb keeps only in-frame clonotypes and omits some of them. The repertoire holds under 150,000 clones, with around 83% as singletons. The sequencing sample was made of peripheral blood. The receptors here all came from a human donor in a cohort sampled during active COVID-19.

This clone occurred once. This sequence joins TRBV9 and TRBJ2-5; no clear D. Per the germline V gene, CDR1 is SGDLS and CDR2 is YYNGEE. V was trimmed by 4 bases and J by 3 bases, leaving 10 bases between them. The CDR3 sequence is 13 residues long. CDR3 DNA: TGTGCCAGCAGCCGTTGGGCAGAAGAGACCCAGTACTTC. This codes for CASSRWAEETQYF.

This chain uses TRBV5-1 with TRBJ1-1; D is undetermined. This CDR3 is 15 amino acids long. Germline CDR1 is SGHRS and CDR2 is YFSETQ. The V and J ends lost 9 bases and 0 bases respectively, with 18 bases between them. CDR3 sequence: CATQPGGGLNTEAFF. The CDR3 DNA reads TGCGCCACCCAGCCGGGAGGAGGGTTGAACACTGAAGCTTTCTTT.

This clone was counted once. This chain connects TRBV7-2 to TRBJ2-6, with D possibly being TRBD2 (6 bases). There are 15 residues in the CDR3. V lost 6 bases, J lost 2 bases, and 11 bases lay in between. Germline CDR1 reads SGHTA; CDR2 reads FQGNSA. The DNA of the CDR3 is TGTGCCAGCAGTTATTCGGGAGCTGGGGCCAACGTCCTGACTTTC. Protein: CASSYSGAGANVLTF.

The chain recombines TRBV5-4 with TRBJ2-1, with TRBD1 identical over 8 bases. CDR3 length: 16 residues. Germline V lookup: CDR1 SGHNT, CDR2 YYREEE (reference sequence). The trim removed 2 bases at V and 8 bases at J, leaving 12 bases unmatched. The CDR3 region is CASSFSRDRGGDEQFF. The CDR3 nucleotides are TGTGCCAGCAGCTTTTCGCGAGACAGGGGTGGCGATGAGCAGTTCTTC. The whole variable domain, filled in from reference TRBV5-4 and TRBJ2-1, reads ETGVTQSPTHLIKTRGQQVTLRCSSQSGHNTVSWYQQALGQGPQFIFQYYREEENGRGNFPPRFSGLQFPNYSSELNVNALELDDSALYLCASSFSRDRGGDEQFFGPGTRLTVL.

The V call is TRBV9, the J call TRBJ2-7; TRBD1 matches at 9 bases. The CDR3 sequence is 14 residues long. Trimming removed 1 base from V and 4 bases from J; junction bases left unmatched: 3. Germline values: CDR1 SGDLS, CDR2 YYNGEE. The CDR3 DNA sequence: TGTGCCAGCAGCGTAACGGGACAGGGTTACGAGCAGTACTTC. Its translation is CASSVTGQGYEQYF.

In nucleotides, the CDR3 is TGTGCCAGCAGGGGACAAGGTCCAGGAAACACCATATATTTT. Amino acid sequence: CASRGQGPGNTIYF. V and J are TRBV11-2 and TRBJ1-3, with D possibly matching TRBD1 (6 bases). There are 14 residues in the CDR3. Trimming removed 6 bases from V and 4 bases from J, with 13 bases in between. CDR1 and CDR2 (germline): SGHAT, FQNNGV.

The rearrangement joins TRBV11-2 to TRBJ1-3; D gene uncertain. CDR3 length: 14 residues. Germline assignment: CDR1 SGHAT and CDR2 FQNNGV. V was trimmed by 6 bases and J by 0 bases, leaving 9 bases between them. The CDR3 DNA is TGTGCCAGCAGTGCGGTGAACTCTGGAAACACCATATATTTT. It translates to CASSAVNSGNTIYF.

The rearrangement joins TRBV6-1 to TRBJ1-1; D is uncertain. Trimming cost V 2 bases and J 5 bases, with 9 bases left between them. From germline, CDR1 is MNHNS and CDR2 SASEGT. This CDR3 is 13 amino acids long. CDR3 in DNA: TGTGCCAGCAGTGAACGGGTCGGGACTGAAGCTTTCTTT. As protein: CASSERVGTEAFF.

The V call is TRBV7-8, the J call TRBJ2-5; TRBD1 matches at 9 bases. Trimming at V came to 5 bases and at J to 2 bases, leaving 6 bases not matched to a gene. Germline CDR1 SGHVS, CDR2 FQNEAQ. This CDR3 contains 15 residues. Written as DNA, the CDR3 is TGTGCCAGCAGCCTTGATGGACAGGGGCAAGAGACCCAGTACTTC. This translates into CASSLDGQGQETQYF. Full variable domain (missing parts from reference TRBV7-8 and TRBJ2-5): GAGVSQSPRYKVAKRGQDVALRCDPISGHVSLFWYQQALGQGPEFLTYFQNEAQLDKSGLPSDRFFAERPEGSVSTLKIQRTQQEDSAVYLCASSLDGQGQETQYFGPGTRLLVL.

This clone turned up a few times. CDR3 nucleotides: TGCGCCAGCAGTCCCGGGACAGACTTTACCTACGAGCAGTACGTC. As protein: CASSPGTDFTYEQYV. This rearrangement joins TRBV10-2 to TRBJ2-7; 7 nucleotides line up with TRBD1. This CDR3 contains 15 residues. Germline values: CDR1 WSHSY, CDR2 SAAADI. J gave up 2 bases and V 5 bases, and 9 bases lay outside the gene matches.

This clone was detected only once. The J gene is TRBJ1-2, the V gene TRBV5-1, with TRBD1 matching 10 bases. Trimming removed 4 bases from V and 8 bases from J; junction bases left unmatched: 14. Germline V gene lookup returns CDR1 SGHRS and CDR2 YFSETQ. This CDR3 contains 16 residues. As DNA, the CDR3 is TGCGCCAGCAGCCCAGGTCCCGGGACAGGGGCTGGCGGCTACACCTTC. Amino acids: CASSPGPGTGAGGYTF.

This clone was seen a handful of times. The chain couples TRBV9 to TRBJ2-2; possible D gene TRBD1, 6 bases. V lost 0 bases, J lost 2 bases, and 11 bases lay in between. CDR3 length: 16 residues. Germline V CDR1 and CDR2: SGDLS, YYNGEE. The CDR3 nucleotides read TGTGCCAGCAGCGTAGCGGACAGTCCAAACACCGGGGAGCTGTTTTTT. This codes for CASSVADSPNTGELFF. The full variable domain, its missing parts supplied by reference TRBV9 and TRBJ2-2, is DSGVTQTPKHLITATGQRVTLRCSPRSGDLSVYWYQQSLDQGLQFLIQYYNGEERAKGNILERFSAQQFPDLHSELNLSSLELGDSALYFCASSVADSPNTGELFFGEGSRLTVL.

This clone has more than one count but fewer than ten. The chain couples TRBV14 to TRBJ1-2, with D perhaps TRBD1 (6 bases). The CDR3 loop spans 15 amino acids. Germline CDR1 SGHDN, CDR2 FVKESK. V lost 1 base to trimming and J lost 5 bases, with 14 bases between them. The CDR3 reads CASSQAGTTIYGYTF. The CDR3 nucleotides are TGTGCCAGCAGCCAAGCTGGGACAACAATTTATGGCTACACCTTC.

The chain joins TRBV2 to TRBJ2-5; 7 bases are shared with TRBD1. Germline V gives CDR1 SNHLY, CDR2 FYNNEI. The ends lost 7 bases at V and 2 bases at J; junction bases unmatched: 7. This CDR3 contains 14 residues. The CDR3, as DNA: TGTGCCAGCACGCTGAACAGGGGACAAGAGACCCAGTACTTC. It translates to CASTLNRGQETQYF. Supplemented by reference TRBV2 and TRBJ2-5, the full variable domain reads EPEVTQTPSHQVTQMGQEVILRCVPISNHLYFYWYRQILGQKVEFLVSFYNNEISEKSEIFDDQFSVERPDGSNFTLKIRSTKLEDSAMYFCASTLNRGQETQYFGPGTRLLVL.

The CDR3 spells CASSRGLGVTDTQYF. In nucleotides, the CDR3 is TGCGCCAGCAGCCGAGGACTAGGAGTCACAGATACGCAGTATTTT. This sequence joins TRBV10-1 and TRBJ2-3, with 7 bases aligning to TRBD2. Germline CDR1 is WNHNN and CDR2 is SYGVQD (reference sequence). The CDR3 has 15 amino acids. The V gene end was trimmed by 6 bases and the J gene end by 2 bases; junction bases not matched to a gene: 8.

The chain combines TRBV2 with TRBJ2-7, with TRBD2 matching over 14 bases. Germline CDR1 is SNHLY and CDR2 is FYNNEI. V was pared by 4 bases and J by 6 bases, with 2 bases of the junction left unmatched. CDR3 length: 14 residues. The CDR3 sequence is CASSGGLAGAEQYF. The CDR3 nucleotides read TGTGCCAGCAGTGGGGGACTAGCGGGAGCCGAGCAGTACTTC.

This clone was seen at least ten times. The rearrangement links TRBV5-4 to TRBJ2-1; 11 positions agree with TRBD2. Germline V lookup: CDR1 SGHNT, CDR2 YYREEE (reference sequence). The CDR3 runs to 14 residues. Trimming took 6 bases from V and 5 from J; bases not matched to a gene: 4. CDR3: CASTGTSGNNEQFF. In DNA form, the CDR3 reads TGTGCCAGCACCGGGACTAGCGGAAACAATGAGCAGTTCTTC.

J is TRBJ2-5 and V is TRBV11-2; 7 positions match TRBD1. V was pared by 0 bases and J by 4 bases, with 2 bases of the junction left unmatched. This CDR3 spans 14 amino acids. CDR1 and CDR2 (germline): SGHAT, FQNNGV. This CDR3 reads CASSLDAGGETQYF. The CDR3 DNA reads TGTGCCAGCAGCTTAGATGCAGGGGGAGAGACCCAGTACTTC. Variable domain in full (rest from reference TRBV11-2 and TRBJ2-5): EAGVAQSPRYKIIEKRQSVAFWCNPISGHATLYWYQQILGQGPKLLIQFQNNGVVDDSQLPKDRFSAERLKGVDSTLKIQPAKLEDSAVYLCASSLDAGGETQYFGPGTRLLVL.

This CDR3 reads CASSGEGGGYTF. The CDR3 coding sequence is TGTGCCAGCAGCGGGGAGGGGGGTGGCTACACCTTC. The chain links TRBV9 to TRBJ1-2, with a weak D call TRBD1 (6 bases). V was cut by 3 bases and J by 7 bases, with 10 bases left in between. The CDR3 covers 12 residues. Germline V gives CDR1 SGDLS, CDR2 YYNGEE. Combining the CDR3 with reference TRBV9 and TRBJ1-2 gives the whole variable domain DSGVTQTPKHLITATGQRVTLRCSPRSGDLSVYWYQQSLDQGLQFLIQYYNGEERAKGNILERFSAQQFPDLHSELNLSSLELGDSALYFCASSGEGGGYTFGSGTRLTVV.

About this clone: Other nucleotide sequences in the sample specify the same CDR3. CDR3 sequence reads: CASSLRQGGEQYF. CDR3 DNA: TGTGCCAGCAGCCTCAGACAGGGAGGCGAGCAGTACTTC. The chain is built from TRBV6-2 or TRBV6-3 and TRBJ2-7, with D perhaps TRBD1 (7 bases). The CDR3 extends over 13 amino acids. CDR1 and CDR2 from the germline V gene are MNHEY and SVGEGT. V lost 6 bases to trimming and J lost 6 bases, with 15 bases between them.

V is TRBV5-1 and J is TRBJ1-6; 12 bases line up with TRBD1. The CDR3 has 16 residues. Germline CDR1 and CDR2: SGHRS and YFSETQ. V lost 5 bases and J lost 9; bases outside the gene matches: 9. CDR3 in amino acids: CASSRGQGANFSPLHF. The CDR3, as DNA: TGCGCCAGCAGTAGGGGACAGGGGGCGAATTTTTCACCCCTCCACTTT. Full variable domain (missing parts from reference TRBV5-1 and TRBJ1-6): KAGVTQTPRYLIKTRGQQVTLSCSPISGHRSVSWYQQTPGQGLQFLFEYFSETQRNKGNFPGRFSGRQFSNSRSEMNVSTLELGDSALYLCASSRGQGANFSPLHFGNGTRLTVT.